This T cell receptor beta chain was recorded in a study of spatial heterogeneity in lung cancer. Study as a whole: Each unique TCR and UMI combination was seen more than ten times on average in raw reads.

The time point is: sample taken at primary tumor resection. Around 70 TRACERx patients with early, untreated non-small cell lung cancer donated samples. In this sample, this clonotype is medium-sized. TCR cDNA molecules were tagged individually, and each one carried a unique molecular identifier. TCRdb reprocessed the 5' RACE reads with MiXCR, giving one entry per CDR3 protein. Among about 1,800 distinct CDR3 sequences listed, 23% were seen once. The V gene's germline CDR1 is DFQATT and CDR2 SNEGSKA (reference sequence). The CDR3 length is 14 residues. V was clipped by 2 bases and J by 5 bases; unmatched bases: 6.

The TCR originated in a male donor with early-stage non-small cell lung cancer. This chain joins TRBV20-1 and TRBJ2-5; 9 bases map to TRBD2. The sample was normal lung tissue next to the tumor, taken at surgery. The CDR3 DNA reads as TGCAGTGCTAGAAGCGCGGGGGGGCCGGAGACCCAGTACTTC. As protein: CSARSAGGPETQYF.